Given below is one TCR beta chain in context. This clonotype has ten or more counts. The specificity of this receptor is unknown. No base quality values were provided; no much bigger clone lies one nucleotide off. The data were obtained in a study of T-cell reconstitution after alpha-beta-depleted transplantation in children (dated by TCRdb to about 2016). About the full investigation: The study quantitatively tracked T-cell immune reconstitution after TCRalphabeta/CD19-depleted allogeneic hematopoietic cell transplantation in children using TCR repertoire profiling.

The library was generated by PCR. The listed sequencing device is Illumina HiSeq 2500. TCR library preparation used molecular barcoding, with unique molecular identifiers applied to normalize quantification of the TCRbeta repertoire. The public reads were quality trimmed at Q25 with fastp and then assembled into clones with MiXCR by TCRdb, keeping productive beta chains. Rows matching on CDR3 protein sequence are summarized as one entry with the most common DNA and genes. The sample table lists 260,000 or so distinct CDR3 sequences, about 12% of them with a count of one. Roughly 2.6% of the sample is held by the ten biggest clonotypes. The sample here was PBMCs from the stem cell graft donor, taken from the stem cell graft. This clonotype was obtained from a human donor who donated a stem cell graft to a child with acute lymphoblastic leukemia.

The DNA sequence is given as TGTGCCAGCAGCTGGCCCGCCTCTAATGGAAACACCATATATTTT. Translated, this gives CASSWPASNGNTIYF. The chain uses TRBV13 and TRBJ1-3, with no reliable assignment of the D segment. The germline V gene (reference sequence) sets CDR1 to PRHDT and CDR2 to FYEKMQ. Including cysteine and phenylalanine, the CDR3 has 15 amino acids. Solely the CDR3 DNA is kept, with 45 bases framed from the first base. Trimming costs V 4 bases and J 3 bases, and their ends lie 13 bases apart.